This is a list of T cell receptor beta chains from one sample in a study of shared clonotypes between healthy human individuals. Only in-frame clones appear in the TCRdb table, and some are missing; sequencing was by immunoSEQ multiplex PCR. The sample shows about 2.3 million clones, roughly 90% of them seen only once. The sample taken for sequencing was naive CD4+ T cells from PBMCs. These receptors came from a man aged 18 to 35 in good health. Some clones in this sample may be carry-over from other donors' samples. Each CDR3 is given with its conserved first and last residue. A D gene is named only where the DNA matches it firmly. Some rows have no size entry. The others give once, few or many, or a class for an expanded clone.

DNA	CDR3	V	J	size	D
TGCGCCAGCAGCCAAGCTAGGGCGGGAGACGCCAAAAACATTCAGTACTTC	CASSQARAGDAKNIQYF	TRBV4-1	TRBJ2-4	-	TRBD2
TGTGCCAGCAGTCACAGCGGGGCATCGGGCGAAAAACTGTTTTTT	CASSHSGASGEKLFF	TRBV28	TRBJ1-4	-	-
TGCGCCAGCAGCCAAGGAGGGAGCGGATCCTCCTACGAGCAGTACTTC	CASSQGGSGSSYEQYF	TRBV4-3	TRBJ2-7	-	-
TGTGCCAGCAGCTGGAGCCCGGGGGGCGCAACTGAAGCTTTCTTT	CASSWSPGGATEAFF	TRBV5-4	TRBJ1-1	-	-
TGTGCCAGCAGCTCCACCCCTTCTAGCGTAGATACGCAGTATTTT	CASSSTPSSVDTQYF	TRBV6-5	TRBJ2-3	-	-
TGCGCCAGCAGTGGACAGCAGAACACTGAAGCTTTCTTT	CASSGQQNTEAFF	TRBV10-2	TRBJ1-1	few	-
TGTGCCAGCAGCCCCGGCGGGGCTGTGTACAATGAGCAGTTCTTC	CASSPGGAVYNEQFF	TRBV2	TRBJ2-1	-	-
TGCGCCAGCAGCGGCGGAGGGCCGGTGAACGAGCAGTACTTC	CASSGGGPVNEQYF	TRBV5-1	TRBJ2-7	-	-
TGTGCCAGCAGTGAACCTGGGGGGGAAAAACTGTTTTTT	CASSEPGGEKLFF	TRBV25-1	TRBJ1-4	-	-
TGTGCCTGGAGTGTAGGCACAAATAGCAATCAGCCCCAGCATTTT	CAWSVGTNSNQPQHF	TRBV30	TRBJ1-5	-	-
TGTGCCAGCAGCCAAGATTGGTCGGTTTATAGCAATCAGCCCCAGCATTTT	CASSQDWSVYSNQPQHF	TRBV4-2	TRBJ1-5	-	-
TGTGCCAGCAGTTTGGGTAGCACAGATACGCAGTATTTT	CASSLGSTDTQYF	TRBV2	TRBJ2-3	-	-
TGCGCCAGCAGCTTGGAGGGTCGGGAGGCCGTATTCTTC	CASSLEGREAVFF	TRBV5-1	TRBJ2-1	-	TRBD2
TGTGCCAGCCGGGCGTCCGGGACAGGGTCCACCGGGGAGCTGTTTTTT	CASRASGTGSTGELFF	TRBV7-9	TRBJ2-2	-	TRBD1
TGTGCCAGCTCACAAGGACAGGGGGATATCTACGAGCAGTACTTC	CASSQGQGDIYEQYF	TRBV18	TRBJ2-7	-	TRBD1
TGTGCCAGAAGCCTGCGACTTAAAGCCTACGAGCAGTACTTC	CARSLRLKAYEQYF	TRBV7-5	TRBJ2-7	-	-
TGTGCCAGCAGCTTTGACGGAGTTCTAAACACCATATATTTT	CASSFDGVLNTIYF	TRBV7-9	TRBJ1-3	-	-
TGTGCCAGCAGCTTTCAGTGGAACACTGAAGCTTTCTTT	CASSFQWNTEAFF	TRBV7-3	TRBJ1-1	-	-
TGTGCCAGCAGCCCGCTCCGGGACATAAACATTCAGTACTTC	CASSPLRDINIQYF	TRBV13	TRBJ2-4	-	-
TGTGCCACCAGCCCGGGGGCAGATACGCAGTATTTT	CATSPGADTQYF	TRBV15	TRBJ2-3	-	-
TGTGCCAGCCGATCGCCGGGGCGTAACTATGGCTACACCTTC	CASRSPGRNYGYTF	TRBV2	TRBJ1-2	-	-
TGTGCCAGCGGGGCTGACCTTGGTGAAGCTTTCTTT	CASGADLGEAFF	TRBV2	TRBJ1-1	-	-
TGTGCCAGCAGCTCGGATATCACAGGGGCAGGTGGCTACACCTTC	CASSSDITGAGGYTF	TRBV7-3	TRBJ1-2	-	TRBD1
TGCGCCAGCAGCAGGGGACAGGAAGAGACCCAGTACTTC	CASSRGQEETQYF	TRBV5-1	TRBJ2-5	once	TRBD1
TGTGCCAGCAGTTATGGCAAAGTAGGGGGCATCACTGAAGCTTTCTTT	CASSYGKVGGITEAFF	TRBV28	TRBJ1-1	-	TRBD1
TGCAGCGTTGAACGGGACAGAGAATACAATGAGCAGTTCTTC	CSVERDREYNEQFF	TRBV29-1	TRBJ2-1	-	TRBD1
TGTGCCAGCTCGTGGTCCACTGAAGCTTTCTTT	CASSWSTEAFF	TRBV28	TRBJ1-1	few	-
TGTGCCTTGGGACGCTCTGGAAACACCATATATTTT	CALGRSGNTIYF	TRBV30	TRBJ1-3	-	-
TGTGCCAGCAGCCCAGGTGGGGGAGCCGAGCAGTACTTC	CASSPGGGAEQYF	TRBV9	TRBJ2-7	-	-
TGTGCCAGCAGAAGAACAGGGATCTATGGCTACACCTTC	CASRRTGIYGYTF	TRBV6-1	TRBJ1-2	-	-
TGTGCCAGTGGTCCGCAGGACAGGGGACACACCGGGGAGCTGTTTTTT	CASGPQDRGHTGELFF	TRBV19	TRBJ2-2	-	TRBD1
TGCGCCAGCAGCTTGGAAAGTAGCGCCAATCAGCCCCAGCATTTT	CASSLESSANQPQHF	TRBV5-1	TRBJ1-5	-	-
TGTGCCTGGAGCCTCTGGAGGCAAAGGCGTTCACCCCTCCACTTT	CAWSLWRQRRSPLHF	TRBV30	TRBJ1-6	-	-
TGTGCCAGACCACGGGGAGGTAATAATGAAAAACTGTTTTTT	CARPRGGNNEKLFF	TRBV7-3	TRBJ1-4	-	-
TGCGCCAGCAGCACATCGGGGGGTGGGGTTCACGAGCAGTACTTC	CASSTSGGGVHEQYF	TRBV4-1	TRBJ2-7	-	TRBD2
TGTGCCTGGAGTGCCTCAGGGGGCTCTCCTTCTAAGACCCAGTACTTC	CAWSASGGSPSKTQYF	TRBV30	TRBJ2-5	-	TRBD1
TGTGCCAGCAGCCCAGATGGTATATGGCTCGGGGGGGCTTTCTTT	CASSPDGIWLGGAFF	TRBV9	TRBJ1-1	-	-
TGTGCCAGCAGATTGGCGGGGGCCCACTTGCAGTACTTC	CASRLAGAHLQYF	TRBV6-1	TRBJ2-7	-	-
TGTGCCAGCAGCTTATTAGCGGGAGCTTCTATTCCGTTCTTC	CASSLLAGASIPFF	TRBV7-9	TRBJ2-1	-	TRBD2
TGTGCCAGCAGCTTGGGAGGGGGGGATGAGCAGTTCTTC	CASSLGGGDEQFF	TRBV5-8	TRBJ2-1	-	-
TGTGCCAGTCGCCCCGGCGGGAGTAGGTACGAGCAGTACTTC	CASRPGGSRYEQYF	TRBV19	TRBJ2-7	-	TRBD2
TGTGCCAGCAGCTCCCTAGCGGGAGATACGCAGTATTTT	CASSSLAGDTQYF	TRBV7-9	TRBJ2-3	-	TRBD2